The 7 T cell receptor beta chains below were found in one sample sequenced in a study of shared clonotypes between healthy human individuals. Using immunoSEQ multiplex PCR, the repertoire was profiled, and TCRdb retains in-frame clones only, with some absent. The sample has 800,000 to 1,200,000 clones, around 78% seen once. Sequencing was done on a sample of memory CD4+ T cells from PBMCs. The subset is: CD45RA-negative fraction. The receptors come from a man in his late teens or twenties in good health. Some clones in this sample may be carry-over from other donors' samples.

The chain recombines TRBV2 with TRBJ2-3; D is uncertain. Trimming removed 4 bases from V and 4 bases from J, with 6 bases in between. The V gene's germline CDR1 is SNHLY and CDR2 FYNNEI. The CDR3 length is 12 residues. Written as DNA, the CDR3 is TGTGCCAGCAGTGGATCGGCAGATACGCAGTATTTT. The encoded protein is CASSGSADTQYF.

CDR3 region: CASSPTFSPGETQYF. The CDR3, as DNA: TGTGCCAGTAGTCCGACTTTCTCTCCCGGGGAGACCCAGTACTTC. This chain links TRBV19 with TRBJ2-5, with unresolved D. The CDR3 runs 15 residues. Trimming shortened V by 5 bases and J by 5 bases, and 18 bases separated the two germline ends. Germline V gene sequence: CDR1 LNHDA, CDR2 SQIVND (reference sequence).

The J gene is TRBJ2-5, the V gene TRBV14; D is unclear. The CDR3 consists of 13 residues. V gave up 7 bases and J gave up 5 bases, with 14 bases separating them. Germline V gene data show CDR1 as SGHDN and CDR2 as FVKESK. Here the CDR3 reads CASNRVLVETQYF. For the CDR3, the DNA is TGTGCCAGCAACCGGGTGTTGGTGGAGACCCAGTACTTC.

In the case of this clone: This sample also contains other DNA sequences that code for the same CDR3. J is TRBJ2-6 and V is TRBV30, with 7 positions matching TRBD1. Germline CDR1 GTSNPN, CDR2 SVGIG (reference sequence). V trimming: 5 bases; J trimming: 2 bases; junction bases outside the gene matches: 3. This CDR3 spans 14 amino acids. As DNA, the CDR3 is TGTGCCTGGTCCACAGGGGCTGGGGCCAACGTCCTGACTTTC. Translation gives CAWSTGAGANVLTF.

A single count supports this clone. CDR3 sequence (DNA): TGTGCCAGCAGCCCTATTAAGGGGGGATACATTCAGTACTTC. Translating it yields CASSPIKGGYIQYF. The chain joins TRBV4-2 to TRBJ2-4; D possibly matches TRBD1 or TRBD2 (6 bases each). This CDR3 spans 14 amino acids. The germline V gene has CDR1 LGHNA and CDR2 YNFKEQ. Trimming shortened V by 4 bases and J by 8 bases, and 15 bases separated the two germline ends.

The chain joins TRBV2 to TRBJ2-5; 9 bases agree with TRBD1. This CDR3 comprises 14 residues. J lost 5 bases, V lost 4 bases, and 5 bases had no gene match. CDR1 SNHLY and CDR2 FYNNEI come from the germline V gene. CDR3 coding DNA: TGTGCCAGCAGTGGGAGGACAGGGGTTGAGACCCAGTACTTC. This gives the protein CASSGRTGVETQYF. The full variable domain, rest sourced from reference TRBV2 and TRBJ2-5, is EPEVTQTPSHQVTQMGQEVILRCVPISNHLYFYWYRQILGQKVEFLVSFYNNEISEKSEIFDDQFSVERPDGSNFTLKIRSTKLEDSAMYFCASSGRTGVETQYFGPGTRLLVL.

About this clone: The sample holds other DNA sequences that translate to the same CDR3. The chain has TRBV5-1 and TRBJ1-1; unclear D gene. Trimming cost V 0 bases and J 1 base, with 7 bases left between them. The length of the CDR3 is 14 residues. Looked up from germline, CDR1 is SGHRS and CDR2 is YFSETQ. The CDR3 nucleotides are TGCGCCAGCAGCTTGGAGGCATCGAACACTGAAGCTTTCTTT. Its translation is CASSLEASNTEAFF.